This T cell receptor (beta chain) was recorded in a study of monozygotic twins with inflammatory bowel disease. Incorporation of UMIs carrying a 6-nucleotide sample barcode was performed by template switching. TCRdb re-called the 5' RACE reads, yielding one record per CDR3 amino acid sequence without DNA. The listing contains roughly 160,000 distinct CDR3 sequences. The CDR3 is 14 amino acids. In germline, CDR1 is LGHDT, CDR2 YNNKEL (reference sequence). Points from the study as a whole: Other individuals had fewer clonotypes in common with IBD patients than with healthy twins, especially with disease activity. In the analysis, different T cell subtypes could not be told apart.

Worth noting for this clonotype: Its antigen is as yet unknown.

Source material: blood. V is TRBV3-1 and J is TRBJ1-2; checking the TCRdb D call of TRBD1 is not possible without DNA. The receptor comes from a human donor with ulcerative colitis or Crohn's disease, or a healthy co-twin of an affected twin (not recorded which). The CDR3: CASSPGPGGYGYTF.